A selection of T cell receptor beta chains follows, all from one sample in a study of OX40 agonist ivuxolimab in advanced cancers. Produced via immunoSEQ multiplex PCR; TCRdb's table is partial and in-frame only. The repertoire has around 21,000 clones, over 80% of them found once; the top ten carry about a fifth. This sample comprised CD4+ or CD8+ T cells sorted from blood, obtained in a trial of the OX40 agonist ivuxolimab. The receptors shown here come from an adult with an advanced solid tumor such as melanoma, head and neck, liver or kidney cancer. Both conserved end residues are trimmed from each CDR3.

j_call	v_call	cdr3_aa
TRBJ1-5	TRBV27	ASGGRTSDQPQH
TRBJ1-4	TRBV30	AWSVNKENEKLF
TRBJ2-7	TRBV28	ASTPGTGPYEQY
TRBJ2-1	TRBV30	AWSRTSGRTEQF
TRBJ2-1	TRBV7-9	ASSARWGAGEQF
TRBJ2-1	TRBV7-9	ASSRDLNNEQF
TRBJ1-2	TRBV27	ASTAGWGYGYT
TRBJ2-5	TRBV27	ASSPGLGETQY
TRBJ1-2	TRBV4-2	ASSQAQWAGGNYGYT
TRBJ1-1	TRBV6-6	ASSLDRGDTEAF
TRBJ2-4	TRBV2	ASSRGQGGDIQY
TRBJ1-1	TRBV19	ASSIRQYTEAF
TRBJ1-3	TRBV7-9	ASSLSQSGNTIY
TRBJ1-2	TRBV5-1	ASSLAEGFGYT
TRBJ2-5	TRBV7-7	ASSLSAGNQETQY
TRBJ2-7	TRBV2	ASSESPNPNDEQY
TRBJ2-7	TRBV7-9	ASSSPVGNRDLYEQY
TRBJ1-6	TRBV13	ASSPQRGSPLH
TRBJ2-7	TRBV7-9	ASSSGKALSYEQY
TRBJ1-4	TRBV9	ASSPGGGALREKLF
TRBJ1-2	TRBV2	ATRDRGFGGYT
TRBJ1-1	TRBV4-1	ASSQGLQGARTEAF
TRBJ2-7	TRBV6-6	ASSARDRGLNYEQY
TRBJ1-3	TRBV5-8	ASSFAGSSGNTIY
TRBJ1-4	TRBV5-1	ASSWRSATNEKLF
TRBJ1-2	TRBV4-2	ASSQEGQGDGYT
TRBJ1-1	TRBV5-1	ASREGAGANTEAF
TRBJ2-3	TRBV9	ASSGSNGGLTDTQY
TRBJ2-3	TRBV11-2	ASSLDGGESDTQY
TRBJ2-5	TRBV30	AWNQIQETQY
TRBJ2-5	TRBV5-6	ASSLAETQY
TRBJ2-1	TRBV29-1	SVEDRARGYNEQF
TRBJ2-5	TRBV5-6	ASSWGEETQY
TRBJ2-5	TRBV7-9	ATRTASGRAGSETQY
TRBJ1-2	TRBV18	ASSPTRAGGYT
TRBJ2-7	TRBV27	ASSRGLAAPYEQY
TRBJ2-3	TRBV5-6	ASSLALRRGEITDTQY
TRBJ1-2	TRBV9	ASSVATVGGVYGYT
TRBJ1-1	TRBV2	ASSAESSEAF
TRBJ2-1	TRBV5-4	ASSSQTGNEQF
TRBJ2-3	TRBV11-3	ASSFKSTDTQY
TRBJ2-1	TRBV13	ASSLRYQPSSSSYNEQF
TRBJ1-6	TRBV2	ASIWTGRNSPLH
TRBJ2-2	TRBV27	ASSRRVTSRGTNTGELF
TRBJ1-4	TRBV19	ASSADRAPNEKLF
TRBJ2-3	TRBV10-1	ASSISGDTQY
TRBJ1-5	TRBV7-2	ASSSTGDSNQPQH
TRBJ1-2	TRBV27	ASSYLQGAWGYT
TRBJ2-1	TRBV2	ASSPSYRVHEQF